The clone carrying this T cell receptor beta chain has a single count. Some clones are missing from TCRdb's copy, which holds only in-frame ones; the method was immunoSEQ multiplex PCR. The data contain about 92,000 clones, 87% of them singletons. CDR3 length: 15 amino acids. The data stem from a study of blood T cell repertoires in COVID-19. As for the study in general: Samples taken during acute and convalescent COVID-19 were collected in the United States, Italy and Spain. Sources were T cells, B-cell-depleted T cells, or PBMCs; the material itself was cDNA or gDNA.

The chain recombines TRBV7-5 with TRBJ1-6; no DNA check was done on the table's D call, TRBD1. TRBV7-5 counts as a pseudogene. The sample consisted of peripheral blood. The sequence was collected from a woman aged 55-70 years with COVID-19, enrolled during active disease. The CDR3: CARSPPTGGRSPLHF. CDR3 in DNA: TGTGCCAGAAGTCCCCCTACAGGGGGACGATCACCCCTCCACTTT.